A selection of T cell receptor beta chains follows, all from one sample in a study of cytomegalovirus exposure and HLA in healthy donors. Data came from immunoSEQ multiplex PCR; TCRdb stores just in-frame clones and leaves some out. The sample has nearly 110,000 clones; around 85% are singletons. Material for sequencing was PBMCs. These receptors came from a man aged 25-40 years in good health and CMV-seronegative. Each CDR3 is given with its conserved first and last residue. A D gene is named only where the DNA matches it firmly. Not every row has a clone size; where given, it reads once, few, many or a size class.

CDR3 length	D gene	V gene	clone size	J gene	CDR3 protein	CDR3 DNA
13	NA	TRBV7-9	NA	TRBJ2-7	CASSLTASYEQYF	TGTGCCAGCAGCTTAACCGCCAGCTACGAGCAGTACTTC
12	NA	TRBV5-1	NA	TRBJ1-2	CASSQQNYGYTF	TGCGCCAGCAGCCAACAGAACTATGGCTACACCTTC
17	TRBD2	TRBV7-9	NA	TRBJ2-2	CASSFGAGGPSAGELFF	TGTGCCAGCAGCTTTGGAGCGGGAGGGCCTTCAGCCGGGGAGCTGTTTTTT
14	TRBD1	TRBV7-3	once	TRBJ2-7	CASTRQGASREQYF	TGTGCCAGCACCCGGCAGGGGGCTTCTCGCGAGCAGTACTTC
14	NA	TRBV27	NA	TRBJ1-2	CASSLDGRPYGYTF	TGTGCCAGCAGTTTAGACGGGAGGCCCTATGGCTACACCTTC
13	NA	TRBV30	NA	TRBJ2-7	CAWAVGGNDEQYF	TGTGCCTGGGCGGTTGGGGGGAACGACGAGCAGTACTTC
10	NA	TRBV20-1	NA	TRBJ1-1	CSVATGRAFF	TGCAGTGTCGCCACAGGGCGGGCTTTCTTT
15	NA	TRBV6-5	NA	TRBJ1-2	CAVLRSGSGGNGYTF	TGTGCCGTCCTCCGGAGCGGGAGCGGGGGCAATGGCTACACCTTC
11	TRBD1	TRBV20-1	NA	TRBJ1-2	CSAKQGGGYTF	TGCAGTGCTAAACAGGGGGGTGGCTACACCTTC
11	NA	TRBV20-1	NA	TRBJ1-2	CSAPGNYGYTF	TGCAGTGCTCCCGGGAACTATGGCTACACCTTC
15	NA	TRBV30	NA	TRBJ2-2	CAWSVRPGNTGELFF	TGTGCCTGGAGTGTACGTCCAGGGAACACCGGGGAGCTGTTTTTT
15	TRBD2	TRBV6-5	NA	TRBJ2-6	CASSREGSGANVLTF	TGTGCCAGCAGTCGGGAGGGCTCTGGGGCCAACGTCCTGACTTTC
17	TRBD2	TRBV4-2	few	TRBJ2-1	CASSQEGPSGSYNEQFF	TGTGCCAGCAGCCAAGAAGGGCCTAGCGGATCATACAATGAGCAGTTCTTC
16	TRBD2	TRBV6-5	NA	TRBJ2-5	CASSYSGGVSRETQYF	TGTGCCAGCAGTTACTCGGGGGGGGTGAGCAGGGAGACCCAGTACTTC
15	TRBD1	TRBV28	NA	TRBJ2-7	CASSRRTGISYEQYF	TGTGCCAGCAGCCGCAGGACAGGCATCTCCTACGAGCAGTACTTC
12	NA	TRBV5-1	NA	TRBJ2-1	CASSSPGDEQFF	TGCGCCAGCAGTTCACCGGGGGATGAGCAGTTCTTC
14	NA	TRBV27	once	TRBJ1-2	CASSSTGAHYGYTF	TGTGCCAGCAGTTCGACAGGAGCTCACTATGGCTACACCTTC
15	TRBD2	TRBV6-5	NA	TRBJ2-5	CASSYSSGGAKTQYF	TGTGCCAGCAGTTACTCCAGCGGGGGGGCTAAGACCCAGTACTTC
13	NA	TRBV13	NA	TRBJ2-1	CASSERGYNEQFF	TGTGCCAGCAGCGAGAGGGGGTACAATGAGCAGTTCTTC
15	TRBD1	TRBV7-2	NA	TRBJ1-1	CASSTQGAFSSEAFF	TGTGCCAGCAGTACTCAGGGGGCTTTCTCATCGGAAGCTTTCTTT
13	TRBD2	TRBV29-1	NA	TRBJ2-2	CSGTSGRSGELFF	TGCAGCGGGACTAGCGGGAGGTCCGGGGAGCTGTTTTTT
14	NA	TRBV19	NA	TRBJ1-6	CASSIKGVNSPLHF	TGTGCCAGTAGTATTAAAGGGGTAAATTCACCCCTCCACTTT
17	TRBD1	TRBV15	NA	TRBJ2-1	CATSFTPRRQGVDEQFF	TGTGCCACCAGCTTTACTCCCCGCCGACAGGGGGTTGATGAGCAGTTCTTC
19	TRBD1	TRBV28	few	TRBJ2-5	CASSLFWRQGAALQETQYF	TGTGCCAGCAGTTTGTTCTGGAGACAGGGGGCGGCTCTCCAAGAGACCCAGTACTTC
14	TRBD2	TRBV14	NA	TRBJ2-3	CASSPRSGALTQYF	TGTGCCAGCAGCCCTCGGAGCGGGGCCTTAACGCAGTATTTT
16	NA	TRBV6-1	NA	TRBJ1-2	CASSERGRGPGYGYTF	TGTGCCAGCAGTGAACGCGGAAGAGGGCCAGGCTATGGCTACACCTTC
13	NA	TRBV28	NA	TRBJ1-2	CAILGGAGYGYTF	TGTGCCATCCTGGGGGGGGCTGGCTATGGCTACACCTTC
12	NA	TRBV29-1	NA	TRBJ2-7	CSVALGSYEQYF	TGCAGCGTTGCCCTCGGCTCCTACGAGCAGTACTTC